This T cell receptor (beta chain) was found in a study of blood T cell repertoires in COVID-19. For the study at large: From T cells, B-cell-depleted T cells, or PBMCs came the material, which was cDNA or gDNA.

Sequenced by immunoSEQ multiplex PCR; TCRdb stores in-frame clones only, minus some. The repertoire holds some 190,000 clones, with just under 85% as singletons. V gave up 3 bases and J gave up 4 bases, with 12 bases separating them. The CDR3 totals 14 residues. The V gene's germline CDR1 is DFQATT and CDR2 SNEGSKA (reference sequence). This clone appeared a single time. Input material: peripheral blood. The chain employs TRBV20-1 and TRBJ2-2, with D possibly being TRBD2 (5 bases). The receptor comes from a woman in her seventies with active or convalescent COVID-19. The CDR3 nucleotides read TGCAGTGCTAGTGCTAGCCCAGGCACCGGGGAGCTGTTTTTT. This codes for CSASASPGTGELFF.